This TCR beta chain comes out of a study of T cells in Graves' hyperthyroidism and ophthalmopathy. Notes on this clonotype: Its antigen remains unidentified.

Whole-study results and caveats: Most clonotypes expanded in thyroid above 0.001 were likewise present in blood. Before onset, by a median of approximately 6.8 months, the model predicted ophthalmopathy.

Participants, patients aged 18 to 65, had newly diagnosed hyperthyroidism with a duration under 2 months. The diagnostic basis comprised clinical symptoms, serum thyroxine and TRAb, thyroid ultrasound and orbital computed tomography. The TCR beta CDR3 regions underwent amplification using RNA transcripts as the source. Initially, a first-round RT-PCR of the TCR CDR3 employed the HTBI primer set. TCRdb used MiXCR to reprocess the multiplex PCR reads, holding one entry per CDR3 protein. Of almost 600,000 distinct CDR3 sequences listed, approximately 44% are singletons. The receptor's source is a woman aged 18-30 years with Graves' hyperthyroidism. The sample was peripheral blood or thyroid tissue (not recorded which).

DNA of the CDR3: TGCAGTGCTAGAGATGGGCAGGAGGGTCAGTACTTC. Translated, it gives CSARDGQEGQYF. This chain connects TRBV20-1 to TRBJ2-5; TRBD2 is a possible D gene (6 bases). The CDR3 extends over 12 amino acids. CDR1 is DFQATT and CDR2 is SNEGSKA in the germline V gene (reference sequence). V gave up 0 bases and J gave up 11 bases, with 13 bases separating them.